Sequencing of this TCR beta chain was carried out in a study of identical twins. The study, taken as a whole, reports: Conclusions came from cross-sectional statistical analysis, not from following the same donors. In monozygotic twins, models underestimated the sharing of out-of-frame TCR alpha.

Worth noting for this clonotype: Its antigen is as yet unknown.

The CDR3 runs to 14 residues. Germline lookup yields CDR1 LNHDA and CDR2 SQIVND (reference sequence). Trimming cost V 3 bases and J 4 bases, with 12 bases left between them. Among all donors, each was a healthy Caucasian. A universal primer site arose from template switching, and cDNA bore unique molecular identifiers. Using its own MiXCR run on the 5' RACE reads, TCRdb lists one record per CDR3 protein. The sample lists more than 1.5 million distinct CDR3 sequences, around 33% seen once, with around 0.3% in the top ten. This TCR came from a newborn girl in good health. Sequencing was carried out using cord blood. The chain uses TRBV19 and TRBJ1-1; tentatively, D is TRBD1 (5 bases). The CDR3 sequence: CASSILRGTTEAFF. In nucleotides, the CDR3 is TGTGCCAGTAGTATCCTCCGGGGGACCACTGAAGCTTTCTTT. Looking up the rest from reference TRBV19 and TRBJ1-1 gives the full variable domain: DGGITQSPKYLFRKEGQNVTLSCEQNLNHDAMYWYRQDPGQGLRLIYYSQIVNDFQKGDIAEGYSVSREKKESFPLTVTSAQKNPTAFYLCASSILRGTTEAFFGQGTRLTVV.